Each of the 5 T cell receptor beta chains below was sequenced from the same sample in a study of T cell responses to AZD1222 COVID-19 vaccine. The table came from immunoSEQ multiplex PCR; TCRdb's copy has only in-frame clones and leaves some out. The data show 150,000 or so clones, 94% seen once. This sample comprised peripheral blood, obtained 28 days after the second AZD1222 dose. Receptors originate from an adult who received the AZD1222 COVID-19 vaccine.

The rearrangement joins TRBV19 to TRBJ2-2; D is unclear. The V gene's germline CDR1 is LNHDA and CDR2 SQIVND (reference sequence). This CDR3 has 12 residues. V was pared by 9 bases and J by 4 bases, with 9 bases between. The CDR3 sequence: CASFQSTGELFF. In DNA form, the CDR3 reads TGTGCCAGCTTTCAATCCACCGGGGAGCTGTTTTTT.

J is TRBJ1-1 and V is TRBV10-2, with a tentative D call TRBD1 (6 bases). There are 13 residues in the CDR3. Germline CDR1 is WSHSY and CDR2 is SAAADI. Trimming cost V 3 bases and J 5 bases, with 10 bases left between them. In DNA form, the CDR3 reads TGCGCCAGCAGTGACCAGGGGCGGACTGAAGCTTTCTTT. This sequence encodes CASSDQGRTEAFF.

The rearrangement joins TRBV30 to TRBJ2-3; 7 bases match TRBD1. CDR1 is GTSNPN, CDR2 SVGIG, per germline (reference sequence). The trim removed 0 bases at V and 6 bases at J, leaving 6 bases unmatched. This CDR3 has 14 residues. The CDR3 sequence: CAWSVGQVYDTQYF. CDR3 DNA: TGTGCCTGGAGTGTTGGACAGGTCTATGATACGCAGTATTTT.

V usage is TRBV4-3 and J usage is TRBJ1-2, with TRBD1 matching 7 bases. The CDR3 is 14 amino acids. The junction had 3 bases not matched to a gene; V was cut back by 1 base and J by 4 bases. The germline V gene has CDR1 LGHNA and CDR2 YSLEER. CDR3 DNA: TGCGCCAGCAGCCAAGGGACAGGCCCCTATGGCTACACCTTC. As protein: CASSQGTGPYGYTF.

The CDR3 DNA follows: TGTGCCAGCAGTGAAATGGTATACGAGCAGTACTTC. It translates to CASSEMVYEQYF. The gene calls are TRBV2 and TRBJ2-7; the D is unclear. Germline V gives CDR1 SNHLY, CDR2 FYNNEI. This CDR3 region has 12 residues. The V end was cut by 2 bases, the J end by 4 bases, with 6 bases between.